Shown below are 32 T cell receptor beta chains from a single sample sequenced in a study of T cell responses to AZD1222 COVID-19 vaccine. Only in-frame clones appear in the TCRdb table, and some are missing; sequencing was by immunoSEQ multiplex PCR. The table records more than 150,000 clones, about 90% of them present only once. Sequenced here: peripheral blood, sampled 28 days after the second AZD1222 dose. These receptors all stem from an adult who received the AZD1222 COVID-19 vaccine.

This chain connects TRBV5-1 to TRBJ2-1, with 9 positions matching TRBD1. Germline loops: CDR1 SGHRS, CDR2 YFSETQ. The V segment lost 0 bases and the J segment 9 bases; nucleotides outside the gene matches: 1. There are 13 residues in the CDR3. The CDR3 bases are TGCGCCAGCAGCTTGGTGACAGGGGGTGAGCAGTTCTTC. It yields the protein CASSLVTGGEQFF.

The chain couples TRBV3-1 (or the pseudogene TRBV3-2) to TRBJ2-7; D is undetermined. V was shortened by 1 base and J by 3 bases, with 4 bases between the two germline ends. Germline V lookup: CDR1 LGHDT, CDR2 YNNKEL (reference sequence). The length of the CDR3 is 12 residues. DNA for the CDR3: TGTGCCAGCAGCCAAGGGCGCTACGAGCAGTACTTC. It codes for CASSQGRYEQYF.

The CDR3 loop is CASTSDRGFSFEAFF. The CDR3 DNA reads TGTGCCAGCACCTCCGACAGGGGGTTTTCCTTTGAAGCTTTCTTT. The V call is TRBV27, the J call TRBJ1-1, with TRBD1 matching 9 bases. Trimming at V came to 7 bases and at J to 7 bases, leaving 13 bases not matched to a gene. The length of the CDR3 is 15 residues. The germline CDR1 and CDR2 sequences are MNHEY and SMNVEV (reference sequence).

The chain is built from TRBV10-3 and TRBJ2-7, with 9 bases matching TRBD1. V trimming: 3 bases; J trimming: 2 bases; junction bases outside the gene matches: 8. The CDR3 covers 16 residues. Per the germline V gene, CDR1 is ENHRY and CDR2 is SYGVKD. Written as DNA, the CDR3 is TGTGCCATCAGTGACCCGACAGGGGGACCAACCTACGAGCAGTACTTC. It encodes CAISDPTGGPTYEQYF.

V gene TRBV2 combines with J gene TRBJ2-2; 7 bases match TRBD1. Germline V gene data show CDR1 as SNHLY and CDR2 as FYNNEI. CDR3 length: 14 residues. Trimming took 3 bases from V and 3 from J; bases not matched to a gene: 1. CDR3 sequence: CASSEGQHTGELFF. The CDR3 DNA reads TGTGCCAGCAGTGAGGGACAGCACACCGGGGAGCTGTTTTTT.

This chain joins TRBV5-1 and TRBJ1-5; no clear D gene. Germline assignment: CDR1 SGHRS and CDR2 YFSETQ. V shed 0 bases and J shed 2 bases, with 9 bases lying between them. The CDR3 has 15 residues. CDR3 in DNA: TGCGCCAGCAGCTTGGGGGAAAAAGGCAATCAGCCCCAGCATTTT. This translates into CASSLGEKGNQPQHF.

The V and J genes are TRBV4-3 and TRBJ2-5; D remains ambiguous. Germline CDR1 LGHNA, CDR2 YSLEER. Trimming shortened V by 4 bases and J by 2 bases, and 14 bases separated the two germline ends. The CDR3 runs 15 residues. This CDR3 reads CASSLTRAGQETQYF. Here the CDR3 DNA reads TGCGCCAGCAGCCTTACCCGGGCCGGGCAAGAGACCCAGTACTTC.

This rearrangement joins TRBV30 to TRBJ1-5; D gene ambiguous. CDR1 and CDR2 from the germline V gene are GTSNPN and SVGIG (reference sequence). The CDR3 runs 13 residues. Trimming removed 0 bases from V and 0 bases from J, with 3 bases in between. CDR3 protein: CAWSVGSNQPQHF. Here the CDR3 DNA reads TGTGCCTGGAGTGTGGGTAGCAATCAGCCCCAGCATTTT.

The genes are TRBV19 and TRBJ1-1; the D gene is possibly TRBD1 (6 bases). From germline, CDR1 is LNHDA and CDR2 SQIVND (reference sequence). The CDR3 loop spans 15 amino acids. Trimming cost V 9 bases and J 2 bases, with 19 bases left between them. The CDR3 DNA reads TGTGCCAGGCTGTACTCCGGGACACTTAACACTGAAGCTTTCTTT. It is translated as CARLYSGTLNTEAFF.

The chain joins TRBV21-1 to TRBJ1-2. TRBV21-1 is marked as a pseudogene. There are 15 residues in the CDR3. DNA of the CDR3: TGTGCCAGCAGCTCAATACGGGATTTTAACTATGGCTACACCTTC. Translated, it gives CASSSIRDFNYGYTF.

V and J are TRBV6-5 and TRBJ2-2; no reliable D call. This CDR3 is 15 amino acids long. Trimming shortened V by 5 bases and J by 1 base, and 11 bases separated the two germline ends. CDR1 is MNHEY and CDR2 is SVGAGI in the germline V gene. CDR3 sequence: CASSPAGGNTGELFF. Here the CDR3 DNA reads TGTGCCAGCAGTCCCGCTGGTGGGAACACCGGGGAGCTGTTTTTT.

This clone was seen a few times. The rearrangement uses TRBV9 and TRBJ2-7; maybe TRBD2 (5 bases). V was shortened by 0 bases and J by 3 bases, with 10 bases between the two germline ends. Germline V gene data show CDR1 as SGDLS and CDR2 as YYNGEE. The CDR3 covers 14 residues. The CDR3 DNA sequence: TGTGCCAGCAGCGTAGCCTCTAGCTTCTACGAGCAGTACTTC. Its translation is CASSVASSFYEQYF.

The J gene is TRBJ2-3, the V gene TRBV2; 10 bases match TRBD2. The CDR3 covers 15 residues. Germline V gene sequence: CDR1 SNHLY, CDR2 FYNNEI. J gave up 6 bases and V 6 bases, and 9 bases lay outside the gene matches. The CDR3: CASRSWLAGVDTQYF. The CDR3 DNA reads TGTGCCAGCAGGTCGTGGCTAGCGGGAGTGGATACGCAGTATTTT.

The gene calls are TRBV25-1 and TRBJ1-2, with D perhaps TRBD1 (5 bases). There are 14 residues in the CDR3. Trimming removed 0 bases at V and 7 bases at J, with 12 bases between. Per germline, CDR1 MGHDK and CDR2 SYGVNS. The CDR3: CASSEYNGGSGYTF. In nucleotides, the CDR3 is TGTGCCAGCAGTGAATATAACGGGGGTTCTGGCTACACCTTC.

This rearrangement joins TRBV5-1 to TRBJ2-3; TRBD2 matches at 7 bases. Germline-derived CDR1 and CDR2 are SGHRS and YFSETQ. Unmatched junction bases numbered 11, after V lost 0 bases and J lost 4 bases. This CDR3 contains 17 residues. The CDR3 DNA is TGCGCCAGCAGCTTGGGTTTGGGGGGGAGTCCGGCAGATACGCAGTATTTT. As protein: CASSLGLGGSPADTQYF.

The table lists this clone with a count of one. The chain recombines TRBV19 with TRBJ1-4; TRBD1 matches at 7 bases. J was trimmed by 8 bases and V by 3 bases; bases with no gene match: 6. This CDR3 is 14 amino acids long. Germline V lookup: CDR1 LNHDA, CDR2 SQIVND (reference sequence). The CDR3 protein is CASSIWQGQEKLFF. Written as DNA, the CDR3 is TGTGCCAGTAGTATTTGGCAGGGACAGGAAAAACTGTTTTTT.

The chain combines TRBV28 with TRBJ1-1; D is unresolved. The CDR3 loop spans 14 amino acids. The germline V gene has CDR1 MDHEN and CDR2 SYDVKM. V shed 5 bases and J shed 0 bases, with 10 bases lying between them. CDR3 coding DNA: TGTGCCAGCAGTCCCGCGGGAGTGAACACTGAAGCTTTCTTT. Amino acids: CASSPAGVNTEAFF.

This chain connects TRBV28 to TRBJ2-6; the D gene could be TRBD1 or TRBD2 (5 bases each). Trimming stripped 6 bases from V and 4 bases from J, with 16 bases between. The CDR3 is 16 amino acids. The germline CDR1 and CDR2 sequences are MDHEN and SYDVKM. DNA of the CDR3: TGTGCCAGCAGCTCGGCGAGGGGCGCAGGGGCCAACGTCCTGACTTTC. Protein: CASSSARGAGANVLTF. Drawing the rest from reference TRBV28 and TRBJ2-6, the complete variable domain is DVKVTQSSRYLVKRTGEKVFLECVQDMDHENMFWYRQDPGLGLRLIYFSYDVKMKEKGDIPEGYSVSREKKERFSLILESASTNQTSMYLCASSSARGAGANVLTFGAGSRLTVL.

This sequence joins TRBV3-1 (or the pseudogene TRBV3-2) and TRBJ1-1; D might be TRBD1 (6 bases). Trimming shortened V by 4 bases and J by 1 base, and 10 bases separated the two germline ends. Germline CDR1 is LGHDT and CDR2 is YNNKEL (reference sequence). This CDR3 is 14 amino acids long. The chain's CDR3 is CASSPGGANTEAFF. CDR3 in DNA: TGTGCCAGCAGCCCTGGGGGGGCGAACACTGAAGCTTTCTTT.

This rearrangement joins TRBV18 to TRBJ2-7; D unclear. V lost 5 bases and J 3 bases, leaving 5 bases between the germline ends. The CDR3 runs to 11 residues. The germline CDR1 and CDR2 sequences are KGHSH and LQKENI. CDR3 DNA: TGTGCCAGCTCAGAGCACTACGAGCAGTACTTC. Amino acid sequence: CASSEHYEQYF.

V usage is TRBV4-1 and J usage is TRBJ2-1, with TRBD2 identical over 9 bases. This CDR3 has 15 residues. Germline V gene lookup returns CDR1 MGHRA and CDR2 YSYEKL. The J segment lost 6 bases and the V segment lost 0 bases, leaving 3 bases of the junction unmatched. The CDR3 loop is CASSQDTRGGNEQFF. CDR3 DNA: TGCGCCAGCAGCCAAGACACGCGGGGGGGCAATGAGCAGTTCTTC.

This chain links TRBV5-1 with TRBJ2-5; maybe TRBD2 (6 bases). The CDR3 length is 16 residues. The germline gives CDR1 SGHRS, CDR2 YFSETQ. The V and J ends lost 0 bases and 2 bases respectively, with 14 bases between them. The CDR3 spells CASSLGGWAGQETQYF. CDR3 DNA: TGCGCCAGCAGCTTGGGTGGTTGGGCGGGACAAGAGACCCAGTACTTC.

The chain recombines TRBV2 with TRBJ1-4, with unresolved D. The germline CDR1 and CDR2 sequences are SNHLY and FYNNEI. V shed 6 bases and J shed 0 bases, with 11 bases lying between them. This CDR3 contains 15 residues. CDR3 coding DNA: TGTGCCAGCAGGAGGACGGGCACAACTAATGAAAAACTGTTTTTT. Translated, it gives CASRRTGTTNEKLFF.

This chain uses TRBV7-2 with TRBJ2-5, with a tentative D call TRBD2 (5 bases). The germline CDR1 and CDR2 sequences are SGHTA and FQGNSA. This CDR3 contains 15 residues. Trimming left V 5 bases short and J 2 bases short, with 15 bases between. CDR3 DNA sequence: TGTGCCAGCAGCACCCAACTAGATAGGCAAGAGACCCAGTACTTC. This translates into CASSTQLDRQETQYF. Drawing the rest from reference TRBV7-2 and TRBJ2-5, the complete variable domain is GAGVSQSPSNKVTEKGKDVELRCDPISGHTALYWYRQSLGQGLEFLIYFQGNSAPDKSGLPSDRFSAERTGGSVSTLTIQRTQQEDSAVYLCASSTQLDRQETQYFGPGTRLLVL.

This chain uses TRBV20-1 with TRBJ1-4; tentatively, D is TRBD1 (5 bases). V lost 5 bases and J lost 7, with 5 bases in between. The CDR3 sequence is 10 residues long. Germline assignment: CDR1 DFQATT and CDR2 SNEGSKA (reference sequence). CDR3 in amino acids: CSAGGEKLFF. The CDR3 coding sequence is TGCAGTGCTGGGGGTGAAAAACTGTTTTTT.

The chain couples TRBV18 to TRBJ2-7; D is undetermined. V dropped 1 base and J dropped 2 bases, with 12 bases sitting between them. CDR1 is KGHSH and CDR2 is LQKENI in the germline V gene. The CDR3 spans 15 residues. The CDR3 region has the DNA TGTGCCAGCTCACCACAGGACGGCATGACCTACGAGCAGTACTTC. This sequence encodes CASSPQDGMTYEQYF.

V usage is TRBV6-2 or TRBV6-3 and J usage is TRBJ1-5, with 9 bases fitting TRBD1. Germline trimming cut 4 bases from V and 5 bases from J; bases unmatched to any gene: 6. The germline CDR1 and CDR2 sequences are MNHEY and SVGEGT. This CDR3 has 15 residues. CDR3 sequence reads: CASSFYRGRDQPQHF. CDR3 coding DNA: TGTGCCAGCAGTTTCTACAGGGGGCGCGATCAGCCCCAGCATTTT.

V gene TRBV7-9 combines with J gene TRBJ2-5, with unresolved D. Trimming removed 0 bases at V and 5 bases at J, with 10 bases between. CDR3 length: 14 amino acids. In germline, CDR1 is SEHNR, CDR2 FQNEAQ (reference sequence). CDR3 nucleotide sequence: TGTGCCAGCAGCTTAGCGGGGTCAGGCGAGACCCAGTACTTC. This translates into CASSLAGSGETQYF.

The J gene is TRBJ1-1, the V gene TRBV7-2; TRBD1 might be the D (5 bases). Germline V CDR1 and CDR2: SGHTA, FQGNSA. This CDR3 contains 13 residues. Trimming shortened V by 9 bases and J by 1 base, and 12 bases separated the two germline ends. The CDR3 DNA is TGTGCCAGGACACAGGTCTCGAACACTGAAGCTTTCTTT. It encodes CARTQVSNTEAFF.

This clone appeared a few times. The genes are TRBV3-1 (or the pseudogene TRBV3-2) and TRBJ2-7, with 8 bases that match TRBD1. The CDR3 length is 18 residues. V was clipped by 0 bases and J by 1 base; unmatched bases: 11. Germline CDR1 and CDR2: LGHDT and YNNKEL (reference sequence). The CDR3 region is CASSQDYLDRGRSYEQYF. The CDR3 DNA follows: TGTGCCAGCAGCCAAGATTACCTTGACAGGGGCAGGTCCTACGAGCAGTACTTC.

In DNA form, the CDR3 reads TGTGCCAGCAGTCAGGAGGGACATCCCTCGTTCCAAGATACGCAGTATTTT. As protein: CASSQEGHPSFQDTQYF. This sequence joins TRBV6-2 or TRBV6-3 and TRBJ2-3, with D perhaps TRBD1 or TRBD2 (6 bases each). Germline V gives CDR1 MNHEY, CDR2 SVGEGT. The ends were cut back, 5 bases at V and 5 bases at J, with 23 bases in the middle. The CDR3 runs to 17 residues.

This chain connects TRBV5-4 to TRBJ1-2; D not certain. From germline, CDR1 is SGHNT and CDR2 YYREEE (reference sequence). Trimming took off 0 bases at V and 5 bases at J, with 8 bases between the two ends. The CDR3 is 13 residues long. CDR3 sequence (DNA): TGTGCCAGCAGCTTGGAAGGGTGGTATGGCTACACCTTC. This translates into CASSLEGWYGYTF.